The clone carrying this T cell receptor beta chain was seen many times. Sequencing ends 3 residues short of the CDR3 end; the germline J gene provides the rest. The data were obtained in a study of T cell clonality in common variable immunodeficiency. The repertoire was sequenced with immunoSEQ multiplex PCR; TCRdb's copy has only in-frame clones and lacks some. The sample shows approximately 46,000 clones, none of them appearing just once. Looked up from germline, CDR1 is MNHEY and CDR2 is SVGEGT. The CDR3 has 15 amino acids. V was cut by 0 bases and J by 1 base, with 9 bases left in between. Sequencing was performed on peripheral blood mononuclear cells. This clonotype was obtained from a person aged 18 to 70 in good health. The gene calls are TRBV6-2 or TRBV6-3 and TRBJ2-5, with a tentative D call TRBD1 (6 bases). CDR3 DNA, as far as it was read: TGTGCCAGCAGTTACTCGAGAGGGGGCCAAGAGACC. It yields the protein CASSYSRGGQET. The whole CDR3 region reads CASSYSRGGQETQYF.